This T cell receptor beta chain was obtained from a study of blood T cell repertoires in COVID-19. Background on the study: The samples span acute and convalescent COVID-19 from the United States, Italy and Spain.

The CDR3 spans 17 residues. Original data processing: Reference gene primers were amplified, and this amplification served to estimate nucleated cell counts. Clones were read by immunoSEQ multiplex PCR, and TCRdb kept only the in-frame ones, dropping some. The V and J calls and clone size were taken over from that table, and D and trimming were inferred from the DNA. Found here are approximately 170,000 clones, around 81% of them singletons; the top ten hold around 13%. The specimen was peripheral blood. The J gene is TRBJ1-1, the V gene TRBV21-1; TRBD1, the table's D call, was not compared with the DNA. TRBV21-1 is a recognized pseudogene. The sequence was obtained from a man aged 70-80 years who had recovered from COVID-19. Here the CDR3 DNA reads TGTGCCAGCAGCAAAGCTGGTGCAGGGGCTCAGAACACTGAAGCTTTCTTT. Its translation: CASSKAGAGAQNTEAFF.